This is a list of T cell receptor beta chains from one sample in a study of shared clonotypes between healthy human individuals. Repertoires were generated with immunoSEQ multiplex PCR, while TCRdb's copy carries only in-frame clones and drops some. This repertoire shows fewer than 3 million clones, about nine tenths found once; its top ten account for approximately 0.4%. Sample: naive CD4+ T cells from PBMCs. These receptors were collected from a man younger than 35 in good health. Some clones in this sample may be carry-over from other donors' samples. Both conserved end residues are part of each CDR3. Fields, in order: J gene, D gene, V gene, clone size, CDR3 protein, CDR3 DNA. D genes are given only for firm matches. Clone size is given for some rows only: seen once, a few or many times, or a class if the clone is expanded.

>TRBJ1-2|TRBD1|TRBV6-1|.
CASTRGGDYYGYTF
TGTGCCAGCACCAGGGGGGGCGATTACTATGGCTACACCTTC
>TRBJ1-4|.|TRBV19|few
CASSARQDLMKKLFF
TGTGCCAGTAGTGCGCGACAGGACTTAATGAAAAAACTGTTTTTT
>TRBJ2-7|.|TRBV14|once
CASSQGRFGPSYEQYF
TGTGCCAGCAGCCAAGGAAGGTTTGGGCCGAGCTACGAGCAGTACTTC
>TRBJ2-1|TRBD2|TRBV19|.
CASSPGREGPHNEQFF
TGTGCCAGTTCTCCGGGGCGGGAGGGTCCCCACAATGAGCAGTTCTTC
>TRBJ2-3|TRBD2|TRBV10-3|once
CATRPKEGTSGSTDTQYF
TGTGCCACCCGCCCAAAGGAAGGGACTAGCGGTTCCACAGATACGCAGTATTTT
>TRBJ1-5|.|TRBV2|.
CASSFWIGNQPQHF
TGTGCCAGCAGTTTCTGGATAGGCAATCAGCCCCAGCATTTT
>TRBJ2-1|.|TRBV9|.
CASSVAGSAYNEQFF
TGTGCCAGCAGCGTTGCGGGGTCAGCCTACAATGAGCAGTTCTTC
>TRBJ2-7|.|TRBV6-1|.
CASSPLRRGYEQYF
TGTGCCAGCAGCCCACTACGGCGGGGCTACGAGCAGTACTTC
>TRBJ1-2|.|TRBV11-2|.
CASSSLQGSYGYTF
TGTGCCAGCAGCTCGTTACAGGGATCCTATGGCTACACCTTC
>TRBJ2-7|TRBD2|TRBV19|once
CASTQTSGYEQYF
TGTGCCAGCACCCAGACTAGCGGGTACGAGCAGTACTTC
>TRBJ2-1|TRBD1|TRBV27|.
CASSAPGQGAGEQFF
TGTGCCAGCAGTGCTCCGGGACAGGGGGCAGGTGAGCAGTTCTTC
>TRBJ1-1|TRBD1|TRBV9|.
CASSTRTGANTEAFF
TGTGCCAGCAGCACCCGGACAGGAGCAAACACTGAAGCTTTCTTT
>TRBJ2-7|.|TRBV11-2|.
CASSSGTGDPYEQYF
TGTGCCAGCAGCTCCGGGACCGGGGATCCCTACGAGCAGTACTTC
>TRBJ2-2|.|TRBV20-1|.
CSALRSGELFF
TGCAGTGCTTTGCGATCCGGGGAGCTGTTTTTT
>TRBJ1-1|.|TRBV27|few
CASSPRAFF
TGTGCCAGCAGCCCACGAGCTTTCTTT
>TRBJ2-7|TRBD2|TRBV7-8|.
CASSLSLAAYEQYF
TGTGCCAGCAGCTTAAGCCTAGCGGCCTACGAGCAGTACTTC
>TRBJ2-1|TRBD2|TRBV7-2|.
CASSSRTRSGGPEQFF
TGTGCCAGCAGCTCCAGGACTAGGTCGGGAGGGCCCGAGCAGTTCTTC
>TRBJ2-5|.|TRBV7-9|.
CASSWGFTGKETQYF
TGTGCCAGCAGCTGGGGATTTACAGGGAAAGAGACCCAGTACTTC
>TRBJ2-5|TRBD2|TRBV6-6|.
CASRLAGVETQYF
TGTGCCAGCAGACTAGCGGGAGTTGAGACCCAGTACTTC
>TRBJ1-4|.|TRBV28|.
CASSLKVDGYTELFF
TGTGCCAGCAGTTTAAAGGTCGATGGGTACACGGAACTGTTTTTT
>TRBJ1-2|TRBD1|TRBV7-2|.
CASSFGGQAYGYTF
TGTGCCAGCAGCTTTGGGGGACAGGCCTATGGCTACACCTTC
>TRBJ1-5|.|TRBV4-1|.
CASSQDSGNQPQHF
TGCGCCAGCAGCCAAGATTCAGGCAATCAGCCCCAGCATTTT
>TRBJ1-2|.|TRBV2|few
CASSANREGYGYTF
TGTGCCAGCAGTGCTAACAGGGAGGGCTATGGCTACACCTTC
>TRBJ1-4|TRBD1|TRBV18|.
CASSPLDRAGEKLFF
TGTGCCAGCTCACCTCTTGACAGGGCGGGCGAAAAACTGTTTTTT
>TRBJ2-7|TRBD2|TRBV2|.
CASSLLAGGGYEQYF
TGTGCCAGCAGCCTACTAGCGGGAGGTGGGTACGAGCAGTACTTC
>TRBJ1-1|.|TRBV7-8|.
CASSPGVIPEAFF
TGTGCCAGCAGCCCCGGGGTTATCCCTGAAGCTTTCTTT
>TRBJ1-5|TRBD1|TRBV30|few
CAWSRGTQPQHF
TGTGCCTGGAGCAGGGGGACTCAGCCCCAGCATTTT
>TRBJ2-1|TRBD2|TRBV6-6|.
CASSYSSGGVRNEQFF
TGTGCCAGCAGTTACTCGAGCGGGGGGGTTCGTAATGAGCAGTTCTTC
>TRBJ2-5|.|TRBV28|.
CASSLGRDTDWSETQYF
TGTGCCAGCAGTTTAGGCCGGGACACGGACTGGAGCGAGACCCAGTACTTC
>TRBJ2-1|.|TRBV4-2|.
CASSQRGDSNEQFF
TGTGCCAGCAGCCAACGGGGCGATTCTAATGAGCAGTTCTTC
>TRBJ2-3|.|TRBV6-1|.
CASSEPREWGGDTQYF
TGTGCCAGCAGTGAACCAAGGGAGTGGGGTGGAGATACGCAGTATTTT
>TRBJ1-1|.|TRBV7-9|.
CASSLEPKVGTEAFF
TGTGCCAGCAGCTTAGAGCCCAAGGTGGGCACTGAAGCTTTCTTT
>TRBJ2-5|TRBD2|TRBV7-8|.
CASGLGTSVQETQYF
TGTGCCAGCGGCCTCGGGACTAGCGTGCAAGAGACCCAGTACTTC
>TRBJ1-4|.|TRBV7-2|.
CASSFLREKLFF
TGTGCCAGCAGCTTTCTAAGGGAAAAACTGTTTTTT
>TRBJ2-1|.|TRBV4-3|.
CASSQEFRTEQFF
TGCGCCAGCAGCCAAGAATTTAGAACTGAGCAGTTCTTC
>TRBJ1-2|TRBD1|TRBV29-1|.
CSDTGRDREGGYTF
TGCAGCGATACTGGTCGAGACAGGGAGGGTGGCTACACCTTC
>TRBJ1-2|.|TRBV6-1|.
CASRGWGSDYGYTF
TGTGCCAGCCGAGGGTGGGGCAGCGACTATGGCTACACCTTC
>TRBJ2-3|TRBD2|TRBV9|.
CASSVQGGRRETDTQYF
TGTGCCAGCAGCGTACAAGGCGGGAGAAGAGAAACAGATACGCAGTATTTT
>TRBJ2-3|TRBD2|TRBV18|.
CASSPLAGASTDTQYF
TGTGCCAGCTCACCCCTAGCGGGAGCTAGCACAGATACGCAGTATTTT
>TRBJ2-7|TRBD1|TRBV30|.
CAWHKRQGVPYEQYF
TGTGCCTGGCATAAGCGGCAGGGGGTTCCCTACGAGCAGTACTTC
>TRBJ1-2|TRBD1|TRBV5-1|once
CASSLGSGGQGSLDYGYTF
TGCGCCAGCAGCTTGGGGTCTGGGGGACAGGGTTCGTTGGACTATGGCTACACCTTC
>TRBJ2-7|.|TRBV5-1|.
CASSFSGPWTSEQYF
TGCGCCAGCAGCTTTTCCGGGCCTTGGACGTCCGAGCAGTACTTC
>TRBJ2-2|.|TRBV5-1|.
CASSLEVSGTGELFF
TGCGCCAGCAGCTTGGAGGTCTCAGGCACCGGGGAGCTGTTTTTT
>TRBJ1-2|TRBD1|TRBV5-1|.
CASRATTGEVYGYTF
TGCGCCAGCAGGGCGACGACAGGGGAGGTCTATGGCTACACCTTC
>TRBJ1-1|.|TRBV28|few
CASIPAGITEAFF
TGTGCCAGCATCCCCGCAGGGATCACTGAAGCTTTCTTT
>TRBJ2-1|TRBD1|TRBV10-2|.
CASRLRDREFF
TGCGCCAGCAGACTCCGGGACAGGGAATTCTTC
>TRBJ1-3|.|TRBV9|.
CASSAEPGSSGNTIYF
TGTGCCAGCAGCGCCGAACCAGGGAGCTCTGGAAACACCATATATTTT
>TRBJ2-2|.|TRBV25-1|.
CASSELGGTSNTGELFF
TGTGCCAGCAGTGAATTGGGCGGGACTTCGAACACCGGGGAGCTGTTTTTT
>TRBJ1-1|.|TRBV28|few
CASSPLPNTEAFF
TGTGCCAGCAGTCCTCTCCCGAACACTGAAGCTTTCTTT
>TRBJ2-7|.|TRBV5-1|once
CASTWSEGYEQYF
TGCGCCAGCACCTGGTCCGAGGGATACGAGCAGTACTTC
>TRBJ2-5|.|TRBV7-3|once
CASSKTPGGPSPQYF
TGTGCCAGCAGCAAAACCCCTGGAGGGCCATCCCCACAGTACTTC
>TRBJ2-5|.|TRBV30|.
CAWNREQLEKTQYF
TGTGCCTGGAATCGGGAGCAATTGGAGAAGACCCAGTACTTC
>TRBJ2-2|.|TRBV10-3|.
CAISWGITGELFF
TGTGCCATCAGTTGGGGTATAACCGGGGAGCTGTTTTTT
>TRBJ1-2|TRBD1|TRBV5-1|.
CASSPRTGGPYGYTF
TGCGCCAGCAGCCCCCGGACAGGGGGCCCCTATGGCTACACCTTC
>TRBJ1-1|.|TRBV5-1|.
CASSLLAGKNTEAFF
TGCGCCAGCAGCTTACTAGCCGGGAAGAACACTGAAGCTTTCTTT